This TCR beta chain was observed in a study of PD-L1 blockade in urothelial cancer. Time point of the sample: peripheral blood 6 weeks after treatment start. Every PCR was spiked with synthetic TCR analog templates. Sequencing used immunoSEQ multiplex PCR; TCRdb keeps in-frame clones, though not all of them. The table has 120,000 or so clones, 86% seen once. V lost 5 bases to trimming and J lost 2 bases; unmatched junction nucleotides: 7. The CDR3 sequence is 15 residues long. CDR1 MNHEY and CDR2 SMNVEV come from the germline V gene (reference sequence). The sequence came from a man in his fifties with urothelial cancer. Here the sequenced sample was PBMCs, taken around atezolizumab (anti-PD-L1) treatment. V is TRBV27 and J is TRBJ1-1, with TRBD1 identical over 8 bases. CDR3 region: CASSPWDRSNTEAFF. The CDR3 DNA is TGTGCCAGCAGTCCTTGGGACAGGTCCAACACTGAAGCTTTCTTT.